A single sample is the source of the 22 T cell receptor beta chains below, sequenced in a study of T cell repertoires in cytomegalovirus infection (dated by TCRdb to the late 2010s). The antigens these receptors bind are not known. This sample's treatment or condition label indicates: in vitro stimulation with specific CMV peptide epitopes to enrich CMV-specific T cells. The sequencing machine was an Illumina HiSeq 1500. TCRdb reprocessed the public reads (quality trimming at Q25 with fastp, clone calling with MiXCR) and kept in-frame beta chains. Rows are combined by CDR3 protein, so each entry shows the most common genes and DNA. This sample holds around 900,000 distinct CDR3 sequences; about a third were observed only once. In total, the top ten clones hold over 10% of the sample. The sequencing here drew on cultured CD8+ T cells from PBMCs, taken from culture after CMV antigen stimulation. These receptors originate from a human donor in good health (CMV status not recorded). Some clones in this sample may be carry-over from other donors' samples.

In its sample, this clonotype was seen a few times. V gene TRBV6-5 combines with J gene TRBJ2-3, with D hard to call. CDR3 length equals 13 residues. The ends were cut back, 0 bases at V and 4 bases at J, with 5 bases in the middle. Germline V gene lookup returns CDR1 MNHEY and CDR2 SVGAGI. The CDR3 region is CASSYSRSDTQYF. The DNA for the CDR3 is TGTGCCAGCAGTTACTCAAGGTCAGATACGCAGTATTTT.

CDR3 sequence (DNA): TGCAGCGTTGATTGGCAGGGGTATGGCTACACCTTC. Its translation is CSVDWQGYGYTF. This chain joins TRBV29-1 and TRBJ1-2, with D possibly matching TRBD1 (6 bases). Germline-derived CDR1 and CDR2 are SQVTM and ANQGSEA. V lost 3 bases and J lost 5, with 10 bases in between. The CDR3 sequence is 12 residues long.

The chain has TRBV10-2 and TRBJ1-6, with D unresolved. This CDR3 region has 13 residues. CDR1 and CDR2 (germline): WSHSY, SAAADI. Trimming pared 0 bases from V and 14 bases from J, leaving 11 bases between. Here the CDR3 DNA reads TGCGCCAGCAGTGAGTCTAGGGTTAGAACCCTCCACTTT. It translates to CASSESRVRTLHF.

This clonotype was recorded a few times. The chain links TRBV4-1 to TRBJ1-6; tentatively, D is TRBD1 (6 bases). In germline, CDR1 is MGHRA, CDR2 YSYEKL. The V end was cut by 0 bases, the J end by 5 bases, with 8 bases between. CDR3 length equals 15 residues. The CDR3 reads CASSQERTDNSPLHF. The CDR3 region has the DNA TGCGCCAGCAGCCAAGAGAGGACAGATAATTCACCCCTCCACTTT.

V and J are TRBV6-6 and TRBJ1-4; D not certain. The length of the CDR3 is 16 residues. V was pared by 10 bases and J by 7 bases, with 25 bases between. The germline gives CDR1 MNHNY, CDR2 SVGAGI (reference sequence). The CDR3 sequence: CATDPSWNRITEKLFF. The DNA for the CDR3 is TGTGCCACCGACCCCTCCTGGAACAGAATTACTGAAAAACTGTTTTTT.

Only a few counts were recorded for this clonotype. This rearrangement joins TRBV14 to TRBJ2-1, with D perhaps TRBD2 (5 bases). Germline lookup yields CDR1 SGHDN and CDR2 FVKESK. V lost 5 bases and J 4 bases, leaving 12 bases between the germline ends. The CDR3 sequence is 14 residues long. CDR3 amino acids: CASSARGRYNEQFF. The CDR3, as DNA: TGTGCCAGCAGCGCCCGAGGGAGATACAATGAGCAGTTCTTC. The full variable domain, completed using reference TRBV14 and TRBJ2-1, is EAGVTQFPSHSVIEKGQTVTLRCDPISGHDNLYWYRRVMGKEIKFLLHFVKESKQDESGMPNNRFLAERTGGTYSTLKVQPAELEDSGVYFCASSARGRYNEQFFGPGTRLTVL.

This clonotype was found many times. The V call is TRBV7-8, the J call TRBJ2-5, with D possibly being TRBD1 or TRBD2 (6 bases each). The CDR3 runs to 12 residues. Germline V gives CDR1 SGHVS, CDR2 FQNEAQ. V dropped 4 bases and J dropped 7 bases, with 10 bases sitting between them. In nucleotides, the CDR3 is TGTGCCAGCAGCTCTAGGGGGGTGACCCAGTACTTC. It codes for CASSSRGVTQYF. Supplemented by reference TRBV7-8 and TRBJ2-5, the full variable domain reads GAGVSQSPRYKVAKRGQDVALRCDPISGHVSLFWYQQALGQGPEFLTYFQNEAQLDKSGLPSDRFFAERPEGSVSTLKIQRTQQEDSAVYLCASSSRGVTQYFGPGTRLLVL.

With regard to this clonotype: A much bigger clone sits one base away, suggesting this may be a read error. This rearrangement joins TRBV28 to TRBJ1-1; weak D call: TRBD1 (6 bases). Trimming left V 5 bases short and J 3 bases short, with 22 bases between. CDR1 is MDHEN, CDR2 SYDVKM, per germline. This CDR3 region has 17 residues. The DNA of the CDR3 is TGTGCCAGCAGTCCCAAACAAACAGGGTTTGTTCACACTGAAGCTTTCTTT. It is translated as CASSPKQTGFVHTEAFF.

The rearrangement links TRBV27 to TRBJ1-6; TRBD1 might be the D (6 bases). The CDR3 runs to 14 residues. From germline, CDR1 is MNHEY and CDR2 SMNVEV (reference sequence). V was clipped by 6 bases and J by 9 bases, with 15 bases between them. As DNA, the CDR3 is TGTGCCAGCAGACTCGGAGGGGGGCTTTCACCCCTCCACTTT. Amino acids: CASRLGGGLSPLHF.

This clonotype was detected many times. V gene TRBV7-8 combines with J gene TRBJ1-1; the match to TRBD1 covers 8 bases. The CDR3 is 14 residues long. In germline, CDR1 is SGHVS, CDR2 FQNEAQ. Unmatched junction bases numbered 3, after V lost 2 bases and J lost 4 bases. The CDR3 protein is CASSLSGGGTEAFF. The CDR3 DNA is TGTGCCAGCAGCTTATCAGGGGGCGGCACTGAAGCTTTCTTT.

The chain joins TRBV12-3 or TRBV12-4 to TRBJ2-3; TRBD2 aligns across 9 bases. V gave up 5 bases and J gave up 0 bases; unmatched junction bases: 9. There are 17 residues in the CDR3. The CDR3 coding sequence is TGTGCCAGCAGTGCATTTAGCGGGGGAACTAGCACAGATACGCAGTATTTT. Amino acid sequence: CASSAFSGGTSTDTQYF.

Comments on this clonotype: A much larger clone differs by one base, so this may be a read error. The chain has TRBV7-8 and TRBJ2-5; TRBD1 might be the D (5 bases). The CDR3 length is 16 residues. In germline, CDR1 is SGHVS, CDR2 FQNEAQ. The CDR3 protein is CASNLRWGGTQETQYF. Here the CDR3 DNA reads TGTGCCAGCAACTTAAGGTGGGGCGGCACCCAAGAGACCCAGTACTTC. The variable domain in full, completed from reference TRBV7-8 and TRBJ2-5, reads GAGVSQSPRYKVAKRGQDVALRCDPISGHVSLFWYQQALGQGPEFLTYFQNEAQLDKSGLPSDRFFAERPEGSVSTLKIQRTQQEDSAVYLCASNLRWGGTQETQYFGPGTRLLVL.

This chain links TRBV27 with TRBJ1-2; D remains ambiguous. The V gene's germline CDR1 is MNHEY and CDR2 SMNVEV (reference sequence). CDR3 length equals 16 residues. Between the trimmed V and J ends, which lost 0 bases and 2 bases, there was a span of 13 bases. The CDR3 is CASSLSIGTANYGYTF. The CDR3 nucleotides are TGTGCCAGCAGTTTATCTATCGGTACGGCGAACTATGGCTACACCTTC.

DNA of the CDR3: TGCAGTGCTTCTTACAGGGGAGAGGCAATTCAGTACTTC. Residues: CSASYRGEAIQYF. The rearrangement uses TRBV20-1 and TRBJ2-4; 7 bases line up with TRBD1. The CDR3 loop spans 13 amino acids. J gave up 10 bases and V 5 bases, and 11 bases lay outside the gene matches. Germline CDR1 reads DFQATT; CDR2 reads SNEGSKA (reference sequence).

The chain is built from TRBV19 and TRBJ2-7; 9 bases align to TRBD1. This CDR3 is built from 13 residues. Per germline, CDR1 LNHDA and CDR2 SQIVND (reference sequence). Trimming at V came to 9 bases and at J to 2 bases, leaving 5 bases not matched to a gene. CDR3 coding DNA: TGTGCCAGCCTGGACAGGGGCACCTACGAGCAGTACTTC. Residues: CASLDRGTYEQYF. Full variable domain (outside the CDR3, taken from reference TRBV19 and TRBJ2-7): DGGITQSPKYLFRKEGQNVTLSCEQNLNHDAMYWYRQDPGQGLRLIYYSQIVNDFQKGDIAEGYSVSREKKESFPLTVTSAQKNPTAFYLCASLDRGTYEQYFGPGTRLTVT.

The chain carries TRBV6-5 and TRBJ2-7; D perhaps matches TRBD1 (7 bases). This CDR3 has 17 residues. Germline CDR1 and CDR2: MNHEY and SVGAGI. V was clipped by 6 bases and J by 7 bases, with 28 bases between them. The CDR3 DNA follows: TGTGCCAGCAGGGGGAGGAACAGACAGGGTGTGTTCGGAGAGCAGTACGTC. Residues: CASRGRNRQGVFGEQYV.

This rearrangement joins TRBV4-1 to TRBJ2-1; 12 bases match TRBD2. The germline V gene encodes CDR1 MGHRA and CDR2 YSYEKL. The CDR3 is 15 amino acids. V lost 1 base and J lost 12; bases outside the gene matches: 7. The CDR3 here is CASSQGASGGAAQFF. As DNA, the CDR3 is TGCGCCAGCAGCCAAGGCGCTAGCGGGGGGGCCGCGCAGTTCTTC.

The chain carries TRBV7-9 and TRBJ2-5; a possible D gene is TRBD1 (6 bases). The CDR3 has 16 residues. Germline CDR1 reads SEHNR; CDR2 reads FQNEAQ (reference sequence). V gave up 1 base and J gave up 0 bases, with 12 bases separating them. CDR3 region: CASSLGRQGNQETQYF. CDR3 coding DNA: TGTGCCAGCAGCTTAGGTCGGCAGGGGAACCAAGAGACCCAGTACTTC.

The chain has TRBV6-2 or TRBV6-3 and TRBJ1-5, with 7 nucleotides matching TRBD1. Germline V gene data show CDR1 as MNHEY and CDR2 as SVGEGT. The junction had 9 bases not matched to a gene; V was cut back by 2 bases and J by 8 bases. This CDR3 is built from 15 residues. The CDR3 nucleotides are TGTGCCAGCAGTTACCTCCGAGGGGGCCGGGAGCCCCAGCATTTT. Translating gives CASSYLRGGREPQHF.

The chain links TRBV5-4 to TRBJ1-2; no definite D call. Germline V gene data show CDR1 as SGHNT and CDR2 as YYREEE (reference sequence). This CDR3 region has 14 residues. V lost 0 bases and J 3 bases, leaving 9 bases between the germline ends. CDR3 in DNA: TGTGCCAGCAGCTTGGCCGTCGGTGACTATGGCTACACCTTC. The encoded protein is CASSLAVGDYGYTF.

This clonotype was recorded only once. A single base separates this from a much larger clone, so it may be a read error. The genes are TRBV7-9 and TRBJ1-6; D is ambiguous. Germline lookup yields CDR1 SEHNR and CDR2 FQNEAQ (reference sequence). The CDR3 has 13 amino acids. CDR3 protein: CASKSSYNSPPHF. CDR3 DNA sequence: TGTGCCAGCAAGAGCTCCTATAATTCACCCCCCCACTTT.

At least ten counts were recorded for this clonotype. The CDR3 DNA reads TGTGCCAGCAGCCCAAAGGGGGATACGCAGTATTTT. It is translated as CASSPKGDTQYF. The rearrangement uses TRBV7-8 and TRBJ2-3, with a tentative D call TRBD1 (5 bases). Per germline, CDR1 SGHVS and CDR2 FQNEAQ. The CDR3 covers 12 residues. With 5 bases removed from V and 6 bases from J, the gap between germline ends came to 9 bases.